The T cell receptor (beta chain) described here comes from a study of cytomegalovirus exposure and HLA in healthy donors. J lost 7 bases, V lost 5 bases, and 9 bases had no gene match. The CDR3 runs 14 residues. Per germline, CDR1 SNHLY and CDR2 FYNNEI. It was with 60 Vbeta and 13 Jbeta primers that the PCR ran. The protocol was immunoSEQ multiplex PCR, while the TCRdb copy is restricted to in-frame clones and leaves out a portion. The sample has approximately 37,000 clones, and its top ten clones hold over 3.5%. The TCR comes from a male donor in good health and CMV-seronegative. The material sequenced was PBMCs. The chain employs TRBV2 and TRBJ1-1; 8 bases are a match to TRBD1. CDR3 sequence reads: CASSTKRQGSEAFF. CDR3 in DNA: TGTGCCAGCAGTACTAAACGACAGGGGAGTGAAGCTTTCTTT.